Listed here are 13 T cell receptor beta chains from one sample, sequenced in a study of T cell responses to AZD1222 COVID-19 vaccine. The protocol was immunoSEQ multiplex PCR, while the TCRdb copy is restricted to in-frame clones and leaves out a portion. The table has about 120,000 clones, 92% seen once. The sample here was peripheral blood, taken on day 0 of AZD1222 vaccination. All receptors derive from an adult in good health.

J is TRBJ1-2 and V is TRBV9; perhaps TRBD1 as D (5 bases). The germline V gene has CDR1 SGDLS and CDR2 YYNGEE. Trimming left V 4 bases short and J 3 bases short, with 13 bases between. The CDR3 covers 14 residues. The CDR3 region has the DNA TGTGCCAGCAGCCCCCGACAGACTTACTATGGCTACACCTTC. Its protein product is CASSPRQTYYGYTF.

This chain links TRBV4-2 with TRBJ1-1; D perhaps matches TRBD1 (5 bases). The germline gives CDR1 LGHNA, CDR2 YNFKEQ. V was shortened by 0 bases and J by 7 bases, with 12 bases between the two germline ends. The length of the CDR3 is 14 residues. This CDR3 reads CASSQDRGGREAFF. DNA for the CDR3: TGTGCCAGCAGCCAAGACCGGGGCGGACGTGAAGCTTTCTTT.

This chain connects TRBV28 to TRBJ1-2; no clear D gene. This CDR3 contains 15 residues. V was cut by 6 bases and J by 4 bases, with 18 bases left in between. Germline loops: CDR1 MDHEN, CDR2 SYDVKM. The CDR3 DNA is TGTGCCAGCAGGTCATTTAGGGAGGGCTTCTATGGCTACACCTTC. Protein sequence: CASRSFREGFYGYTF.

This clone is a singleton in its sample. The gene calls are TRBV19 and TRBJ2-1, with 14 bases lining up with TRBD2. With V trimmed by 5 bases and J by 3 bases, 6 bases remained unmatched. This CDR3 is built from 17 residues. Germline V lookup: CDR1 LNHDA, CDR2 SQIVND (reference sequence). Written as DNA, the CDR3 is TGTGCCAGTAGTGCTTGGACTAGCGGGGGGTTCTACAATGAGCAGTTCTTC. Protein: CASSAWTSGGFYNEQFF.

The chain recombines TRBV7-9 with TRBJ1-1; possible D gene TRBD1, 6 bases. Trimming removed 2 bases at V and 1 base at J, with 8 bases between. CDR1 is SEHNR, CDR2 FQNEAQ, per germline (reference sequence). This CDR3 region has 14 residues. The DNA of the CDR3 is TGTGCCAGCAGCTTACAACAGGGGAACACTGAAGCTTTCTTT. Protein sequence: CASSLQQGNTEAFF.

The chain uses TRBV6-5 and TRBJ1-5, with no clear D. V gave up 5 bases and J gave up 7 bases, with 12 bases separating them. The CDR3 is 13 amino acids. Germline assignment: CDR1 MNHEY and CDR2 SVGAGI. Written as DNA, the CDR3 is TGTGCCAGCAGTCCAAATCACGGGCAGCCCCAGCATTTT. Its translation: CASSPNHGQPQHF.

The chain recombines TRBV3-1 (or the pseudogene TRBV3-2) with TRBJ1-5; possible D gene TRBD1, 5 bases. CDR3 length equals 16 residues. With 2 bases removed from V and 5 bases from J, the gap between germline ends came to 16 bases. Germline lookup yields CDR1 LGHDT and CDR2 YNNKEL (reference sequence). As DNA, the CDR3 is TGTGCCAGCAGCCAACCCGCAGGGAGTCGGGATCAGCCCCAGCATTTT. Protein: CASSQPAGSRDQPQHF.

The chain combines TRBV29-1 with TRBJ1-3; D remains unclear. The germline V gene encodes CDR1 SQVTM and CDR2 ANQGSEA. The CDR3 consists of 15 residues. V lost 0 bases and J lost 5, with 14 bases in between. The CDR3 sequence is CSVEEVGSPRNTIYF. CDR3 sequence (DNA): TGCAGCGTTGAAGAAGTGGGCAGTCCAAGAAACACCATATATTTT.

The CDR3 DNA reads TGTGCCAGCACCACCCGGGGGACAGGGGGCTGGACACCCCTCCACTTT. Translated, it gives CASTTRGTGGWTPLHF. J is TRBJ1-6 and V is TRBV28; 12 nucleotides agree with TRBD1. The CDR3 has 16 amino acids. Per the germline V gene, CDR1 is MDHEN and CDR2 is SYDVKM. Germline trimming cut 7 bases from V and 11 bases from J; bases unmatched to any gene: 12.

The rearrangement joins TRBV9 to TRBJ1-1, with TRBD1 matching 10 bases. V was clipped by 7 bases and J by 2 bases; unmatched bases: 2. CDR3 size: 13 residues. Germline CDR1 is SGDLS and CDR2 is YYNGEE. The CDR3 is CASRDRGNTEAFF. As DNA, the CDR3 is TGTGCCAGCCGGGACAGGGGAAACACTGAAGCTTTCTTT. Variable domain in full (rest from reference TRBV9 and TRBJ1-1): DSGVTQTPKHLITATGQRVTLRCSPRSGDLSVYWYQQSLDQGLQFLIQYYNGEERAKGNILERFSAQQFPDLHSELNLSSLELGDSALYFCASRDRGNTEAFFGQGTRLTVV.

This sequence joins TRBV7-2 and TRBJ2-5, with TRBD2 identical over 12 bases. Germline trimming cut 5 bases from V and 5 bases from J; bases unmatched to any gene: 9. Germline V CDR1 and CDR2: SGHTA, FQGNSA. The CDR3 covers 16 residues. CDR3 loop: CASSLRLAGARETQYF. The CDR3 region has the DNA TGTGCCAGCAGCCTAAGACTAGCGGGAGCCCGGGAGACCCAGTACTTC.

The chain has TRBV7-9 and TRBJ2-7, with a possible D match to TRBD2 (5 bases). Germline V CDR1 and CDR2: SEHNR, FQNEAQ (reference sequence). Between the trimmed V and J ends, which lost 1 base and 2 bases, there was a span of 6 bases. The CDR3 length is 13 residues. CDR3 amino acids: CASSLERTYEQYF. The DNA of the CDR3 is TGTGCCAGCAGCTTAGAGCGGACCTACGAGCAGTACTTC.

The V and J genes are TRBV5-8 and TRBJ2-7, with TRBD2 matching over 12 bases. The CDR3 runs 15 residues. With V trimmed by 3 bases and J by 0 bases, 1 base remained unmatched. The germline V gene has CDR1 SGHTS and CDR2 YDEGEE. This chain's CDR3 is CASSSSGGGSYEQYF. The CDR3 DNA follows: TGTGCCAGCAGCTCTAGCGGGGGGGGCTCCTACGAGCAGTACTTC.